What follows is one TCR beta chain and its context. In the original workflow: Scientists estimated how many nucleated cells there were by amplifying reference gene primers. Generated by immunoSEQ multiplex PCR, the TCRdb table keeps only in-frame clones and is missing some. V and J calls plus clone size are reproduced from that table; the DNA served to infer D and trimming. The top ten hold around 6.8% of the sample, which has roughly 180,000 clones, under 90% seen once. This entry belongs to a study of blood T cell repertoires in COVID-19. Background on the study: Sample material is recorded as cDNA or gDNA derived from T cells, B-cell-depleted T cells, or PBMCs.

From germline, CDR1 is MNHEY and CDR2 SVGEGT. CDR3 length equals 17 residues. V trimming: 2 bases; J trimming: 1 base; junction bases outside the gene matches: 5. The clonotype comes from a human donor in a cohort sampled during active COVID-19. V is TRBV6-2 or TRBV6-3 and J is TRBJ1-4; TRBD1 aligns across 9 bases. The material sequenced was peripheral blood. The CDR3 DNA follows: TGTGCCAGCAGTTACGACAGGGGGAAAAAAACTAATGAAAAACTGTTTTTT. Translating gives CASSYDRGKKTNEKLFF.